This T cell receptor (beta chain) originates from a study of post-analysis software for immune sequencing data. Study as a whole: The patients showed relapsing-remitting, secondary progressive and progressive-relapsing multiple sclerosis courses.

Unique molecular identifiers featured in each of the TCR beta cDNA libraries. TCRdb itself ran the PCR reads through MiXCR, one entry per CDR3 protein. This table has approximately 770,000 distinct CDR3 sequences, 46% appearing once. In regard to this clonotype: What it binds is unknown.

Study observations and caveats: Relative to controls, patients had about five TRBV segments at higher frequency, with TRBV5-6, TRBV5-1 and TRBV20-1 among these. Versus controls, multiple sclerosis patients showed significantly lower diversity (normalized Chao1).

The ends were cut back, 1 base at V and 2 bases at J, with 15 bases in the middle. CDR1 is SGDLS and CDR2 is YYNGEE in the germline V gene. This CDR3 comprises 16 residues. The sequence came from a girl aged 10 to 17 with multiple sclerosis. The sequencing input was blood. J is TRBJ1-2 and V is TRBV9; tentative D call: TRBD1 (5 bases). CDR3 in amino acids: CASSVYPGGGNYGYTF. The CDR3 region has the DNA TGTGCCAGCAGCGTATATCCCGGGGGGGGAAACTATGGCTACACCTTC. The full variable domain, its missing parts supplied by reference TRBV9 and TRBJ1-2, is DSGVTQTPKHLITATGQRVTLRCSPRSGDLSVYWYQQSLDQGLQFLIQYYNGEERAKGNILERFSAQQFPDLHSELNLSSLELGDSALYFCASSVYPGGGNYGYTFGSGTRLTVV.